This entry concerns a single TCR beta chain. Its binding antigen is unknown. No base quality values were provided; no much bigger clone lies one nucleotide off. This sample was included in a study of long-term antiretroviral therapy in people with HIV (dated by TCRdb to between 2021 and 2022). For the study in its entirety: The earliest samples were collected approximately a decade before the 2015 WHO recommendation for immediate ART, a period when ART was typically delayed until CD4 counts fell. Of the approximately 30 participants with HIV, more than 10 were female. A total of 192 cryopreserved PBMC samples were contributed to the cohort by 30 adults with confirmed HIV infection, with samples collected serially over a mean of approximately six years (range 1-12). No cross-contamination during QIAcube processing turned up in test extractions that ran a monoclonal T-cell line alongside approximately 35 polyclonal samples. A retrospective serial study tested whether changes in peripheral blood TRB repertoire composition and diversity were associated with ART initiation and durable HIV suppression. The study at large found these results: No data were available on ART adherence, viral resistance or therapy changes, limiting inferences about post-ART repertoire changes. The samples span the years 2004 to 2017, and the ART regimens used at that time may not be as effective as current regimens. ART initiation was associated with a significant increase in TRB diversity, but diversity stayed significantly below transplant donor controls even after long-term ART. HIV repertoires had narrower CDR3 length ranges than controls, and the network structure suggested an antigen-experienced repertoire that shifted only slightly toward naive after ART. Owing to limited PBMC availability, only the TCR beta chain was sequenced, without alpha chain pairing. Expanded TRB clones identified before ART initiation dominated the repertoire at all time points, although this dominance fluctuated and declined in many PLHIV after ART. Because pre-ART samples had limited cell numbers, profiling was done on unsorted PBMC rather than on sorted CD4+ and CD8+ T cells.

Participants were included only if at least one PBMC sample before ART initiation and at least two post-ART samples were available. Every participant with HIV received treatment in the United States of America. Cryopreserved samples of about 0.95-11 million PBMC were thawed and washed before DNA extraction. At the time of the earliest PBMC sample for each participant with HIV, ages ranged from about 23 to 60 years. Per participant, PBMC samples came from 1-4 timepoints prior to ART initiation and 2-8 timepoints following ART initiation, for a median of 7 samples. Serial HIV viral load, CD4+ T-cell count, ART history and demographic data were obtained for every participant. Genomic DNA was extracted from unsorted PBMC with a Qiagen kit on a QIAcube, processed in batches of 12 samples. Sequencing of the TRB variable region was done with the immunoSEQ hsTCRB v3.0 assay at survey level resolution. A depth of roughly 35,000-55,000 T-cell genomes per sample was targeted for TRB sequencing. TRB libraries were pooled and sequenced on an Illumina MiSeq using a v3 150-cycle kit. The paper's processing steps were these. Analysis of repertoires was carried out in R inside a reproducible Nextflow workflow spanning QC, data transformation and analysis. LymphoSeq2, an R package for exploring AIRR-Seq data, was used to implement custom analyses. Several samples that yielded fewer than 5000 total TRB sequences were excluded, so that around 190 HIV repertoires were analyzed. Among the 188 retained HIV repertoires, roughly 60 were collected before ART initiation and fewer than 150 were collected after ART initiation. Repertoires were downsampled to 5000 TRB nucleotide sequences, and summary statistics were averaged over 100 downsampling iterations. TRB sequences were retained for analysis only if CDR3 regions of at least seven amino acids were present. Diversity was assessed using a clonality score derived from Shannon entropy and using the Gini coefficient. In repertoire networks, the top 5000 CDR3 amino acid sequences were linked whenever an edit distance of one separated two sequences. Antigen specificity groups and MHC restriction were predicted for TRB CDR3 amino acid sequences with GLIPH2. To flag known CMV, EBV, HIV or tissue antigen associations, CDR3 amino acid sequences were matched against VDJdb and McPAS-TCR. Pre-ART, post-ART and control groups were compared with Wilcoxon signed-rank tests and Holm-Bonferroni correction. TCRdb took this table from immuneACCESS and kept in-frame rearrangements with V and J called. Such tables lack part of the clones; where checked against another copy, unresolved V genes explain under half of the gap, and the rest is unexplained. Clone size and the V and J calls come from that table; the DNA yielded D and trimming. The sample table records about 25,000 clones; 65% to 90% of these occur just once. The ten most abundant clones make up approximately 15% of the sample.

From a lookup of the germline V gene, CDR1 and CDR2 are SGHRS and YFSETQ. Measured from the cysteine to the phenylalanine, the CDR3 is 15 residues long. The entry retains the CDR3 DNA only, 45 bases that are in frame from base 1. Cut back by 4 bases and 2 bases, the V and J ends lie 13 bases apart. The clonotype comes from a woman under 30 with HIV. The rearrangement joined TRBV5-1 to TRBJ1-3; too little of a D gene remains to name it. This specimen was unsorted PBMCs, taken at the start of antiretroviral therapy, before treatment. The CDR3 protein is CASSPGPSPGNTIYF. The DNA reads TGCGCCAGCAGCCCGGGCCCGAGTCCTGGAAACACCATATATTTT.